Listed below are T cell receptor beta chains from one sample, sequenced in a study of early stage breast cancer tumors. Sequenced by immunoSEQ multiplex PCR; TCRdb stores in-frame clones only, minus some. The table shows more than 60,000 clones, with approximately 79% occurring only once. Input material: blood. These receptors all stem from a person aged 55-75 years with breast cancer. Both conserved end residues are part of each CDR3. The order of the fields is D gene, clone size, V gene, J gene, CDR3 protein, CDR3 DNA. D genes are given only for firm matches. Rows give clone size only sometimes, using once, few, many, or a class for an expanded clone.

>TRBD2|-|TRBV18|TRBJ2-7
CASSPQAAGLDEQYF
TGTGCCAGCTCACCACAGGCAGCGGGGTTGGACGAGCAGTACTTC
>-|-|TRBV7-3|TRBJ2-3
CASSSPNTDTQYF
TGTGCCAGCAGCTCACCGAACACAGATACGCAGTATTTT
>-|-|TRBV19|TRBJ1-1
CASSILGGAEAFF
TGTGCCAGTAGTATTTTGGGGGGGGCTGAAGCTTTCTTT
>TRBD1|-|TRBV28|TRBJ1-1
CASSFNRDRVAFF
TGTGCCAGCAGTTTTAACCGGGACAGGGTGGCTTTCTTT
>TRBD1|-|TRBV7-3|TRBJ2-1
CASSSTGVEQFF
TGTGCCAGCAGCTCCACAGGGGTCGAGCAGTTCTTC
>-|once|TRBV27|TRBJ2-6
CASTSGANVLTF
TGTGCCAGCACATCTGGGGCCAACGTCCTGACTTTC
>TRBD2|-|TRBV11-1|TRBJ2-3
CASSPGLAGGGGSTDTQYF
TGTGCCAGCAGCCCGGGACTAGCGGGGGGGGGAGGCAGCACAGATACGCAGTATTTT
>-|-|TRBV7-8|TRBJ1-1
CASSSTDGNTEAFF
TGTGCCAGCAGCTCCACCGACGGGAACACTGAAGCTTTCTTT
>TRBD2|many|TRBV7-9|TRBJ2-7
CASSQASGRVYEQYF
TGTGCCAGCAGCCAAGCTAGCGGGAGGGTGTACGAGCAGTACTTC
>TRBD1|-|TRBV7-2|TRBJ1-2
CASSLIGGPGYTF
TGTGCCAGCAGCTTAATAGGGGGCCCGGGCTACACCTTC
>TRBD2|-|TRBV9|TRBJ2-3
CASSVSGGDGDTQYF
TGTGCCAGCAGCGTTAGCGGGGGGGATGGAGATACGCAGTATTTT
>-|-|TRBV25-1|TRBJ2-5
CASSEFEDQETQYF
TGTGCCAGCAGTGAATTTGAGGACCAAGAGACCCAGTACTTC
>-|-|TRBV11-2|TRBJ2-7
CASSRGAGEQYF
TGTGCCAGCTCCCGAGGGGCGGGGGAGCAGTACTTC
>-|-|TRBV10-3|TRBJ2-7
CAISAKGLAYEQYF
TGTGCCATCAGTGCTAAGGGGTTGGCCTACGAGCAGTACTTC
>TRBD1|-|TRBV7-9|TRBJ2-2
CASSLLGQGGDLFF
TGTGCCAGCAGCCTTCTAGGACAGGGCGGGGATCTGTTTTTT
>-|-|TRBV6-1|TRBJ1-2
CASRIRTNYGYTF
TGTGCCAGTCGAATCAGGACTAACTATGGCTACACCTTC
>-|-|TRBV18|TRBJ1-1
CASSLNQGGRTEAFF
TGTGCCAGCTCACTCAACCAGGGCGGGAGGACTGAAGCTTTCTTT
>-|few|TRBV30|TRBJ1-6
CAWSGGVGGQSPLHF
TGTGCCTGGAGTGGAGGGGTTGGGGGCCAATCACCCCTCCACTTT
>-|few|TRBV6-1|TRBJ1-2
CASSEAVGGFYGYTF
TGTGCCAGCAGTGAAGCTGTTGGCGGGTTCTATGGCTACACCTTC
>-|-|TRBV5-6|TRBJ2-4
CASSGAGVAKNIQYF
TGTGCCAGCAGCGGGGCAGGGGTTGCCAAAAACATTCAGTACTTC
>-|-|TRBV5-4|TRBJ2-1
CASSLGQSSYNEQFF
TGTGCCAGCAGCTTGGGCCAGAGCTCCTACAATGAGCAGTTCTTC